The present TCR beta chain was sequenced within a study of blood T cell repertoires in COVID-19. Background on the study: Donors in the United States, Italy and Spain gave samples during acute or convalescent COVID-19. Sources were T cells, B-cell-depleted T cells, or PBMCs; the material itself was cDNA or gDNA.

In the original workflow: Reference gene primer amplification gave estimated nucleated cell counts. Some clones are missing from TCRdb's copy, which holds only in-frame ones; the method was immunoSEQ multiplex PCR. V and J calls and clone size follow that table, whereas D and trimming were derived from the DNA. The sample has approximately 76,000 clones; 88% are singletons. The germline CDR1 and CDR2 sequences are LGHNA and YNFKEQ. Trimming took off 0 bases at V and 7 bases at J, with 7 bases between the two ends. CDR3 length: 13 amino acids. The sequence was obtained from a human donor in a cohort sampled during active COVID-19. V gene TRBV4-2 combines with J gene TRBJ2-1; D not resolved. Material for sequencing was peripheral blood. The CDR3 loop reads CASSQDRENEQFF. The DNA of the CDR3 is TGTGCCAGCAGCCAAGACCGAGAGAATGAGCAGTTCTTC.